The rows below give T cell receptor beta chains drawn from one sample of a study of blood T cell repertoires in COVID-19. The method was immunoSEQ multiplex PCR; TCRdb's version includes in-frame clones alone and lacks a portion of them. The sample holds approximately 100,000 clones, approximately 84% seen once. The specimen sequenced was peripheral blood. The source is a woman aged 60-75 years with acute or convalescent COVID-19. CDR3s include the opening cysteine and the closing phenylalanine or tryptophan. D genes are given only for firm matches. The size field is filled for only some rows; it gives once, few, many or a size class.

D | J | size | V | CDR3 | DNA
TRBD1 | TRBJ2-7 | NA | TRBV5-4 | CASSGDSSYEQYF | TGTGCCAGCAGCGGGGACAGCTCCTACGAGCAGTACTTC
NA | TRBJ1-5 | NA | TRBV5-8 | CASSLAVDQPQHF | TGTGCCAGCAGCTTGGCCGTCGATCAGCCCCAGCATTTT
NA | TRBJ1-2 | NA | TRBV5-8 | CASSPRGDGNGYTF | TGTGCCAGCAGCCCCAGGGGAGATGGAAATGGCTACACCTTC
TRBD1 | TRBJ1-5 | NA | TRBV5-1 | CASRATGGGQPQHF | TGCGCCAGCAGGGCCACAGGGGGCGGACAGCCCCAGCATTTT
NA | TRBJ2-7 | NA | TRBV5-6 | CASSLVGAGDYEQYF | TGTGCCAGCAGCTTGGTTGGCGCAGGGGACTACGAGCAGTACTTC
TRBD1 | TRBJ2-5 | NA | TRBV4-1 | CASSHPSAGTGRETQYF | TGCGCCAGCAGCCACCCCTCAGCGGGGACAGGGAGGGAGACCCAGTACTTC
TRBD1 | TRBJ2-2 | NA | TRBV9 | CASSVMDRVGTGELFF | TGTGCCAGCAGTGTGATGGACAGGGTGGGCACCGGGGAGCTGTTTTTT
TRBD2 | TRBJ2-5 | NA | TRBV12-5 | CASGLIGRGLAGGGPRETQYF | TGTGCTAGTGGTTTGATAGGCCGAGGACTAGCGGGAGGGGGACCGCGAGAGACCCAGTACTTC
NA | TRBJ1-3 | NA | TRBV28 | CASSSGGPTGNTIYF | TGTGCCAGCAGTTCGGGGGGCCCCACTGGAAACACCATATATTTT
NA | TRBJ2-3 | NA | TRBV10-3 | CAINPGGETQYF | TGTGCCATCAACCCGGGGGGCGAGACGCAGTATTTT
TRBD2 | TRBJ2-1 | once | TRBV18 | CASSPAGLAGDNEQFF | TGTGCCAGCTCACCCGCCGGACTAGCGGGAGACAATGAGCAGTTCTTC
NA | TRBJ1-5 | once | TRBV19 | CASSIGQGYSNQPQHF | TGTGCCAGTAGTATAGGGCAGGGATATAGCAATCAGCCCCAGCATTTT
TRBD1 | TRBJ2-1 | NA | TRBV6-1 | CASSENTGENEQFF | TGTGCCAGCAGTGAGAACACAGGGGAAAATGAGCAGTTCTTC
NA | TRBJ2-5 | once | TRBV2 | CASSDLAIGTQYF | TGTGCCAGCAGCGACTTGGCCATCGGGACCCAGTACTTC
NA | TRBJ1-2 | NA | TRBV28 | CASSLTGMGGYTF | TGTGCCAGCAGTTTAACCGGGATGGGTGGCTACACCTTC
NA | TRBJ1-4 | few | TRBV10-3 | CALRGGPNEKLFF | TGTGCCCTTCGGGGGGGGCCTAATGAAAAACTGTTTTTT
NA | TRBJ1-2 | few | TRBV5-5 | CASSRDGEGGYTF | TGTGCCAGCAGCCGGGACGGGGAGGGAGGCTACACCTTC
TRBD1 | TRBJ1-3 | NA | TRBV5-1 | CASSLEGQAVSGNTIYF | TGCGCCAGCAGCTTGGAAGGACAGGCCGTCTCTGGAAACACCATATATTTT
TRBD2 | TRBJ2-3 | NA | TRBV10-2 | CASIPGVAGEPTDTQYF | TGCGCCAGCATTCCCGGGGTAGCGGGAGAGCCCACAGATACGCAGTATTTT
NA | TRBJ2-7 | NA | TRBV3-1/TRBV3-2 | CASSQRGFPYEQYF | TGTGCCAGCAGCCAACGAGGGTTCCCCTACGAGCAGTACTTC
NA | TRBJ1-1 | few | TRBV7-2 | CASSLGFGRTEAFF | TGTGCCAGCAGCTTAGGATTCGGGAGAACTGAAGCTTTCTTT
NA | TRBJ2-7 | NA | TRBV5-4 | CASSLVFGSGAEQYF | TGTGCCAGCAGCTTGGTTTTCGGGAGTGGGGCCGAGCAGTACTTC
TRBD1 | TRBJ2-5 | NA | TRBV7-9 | CASSLVAGGETQYF | TGTGCCAGCAGCTTAGTTGCAGGGGGAGAGACCCAGTACTTC
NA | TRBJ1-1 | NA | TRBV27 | CASSFRRGRYIYRQNTEAFF | TGTGCCAGCAGTTTCCGCCGCGGGCGGTACATTTACCGCCAGAACACTGAAGCTTTCTTT
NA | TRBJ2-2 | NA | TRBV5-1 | CASNQGTDTGELFF | TGCGCCAGCAACCAGGGAACGGACACCGGGGAGCTGTTTTTT
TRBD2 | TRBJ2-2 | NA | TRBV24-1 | CATSDPAGVNTGELFF | TGTGCCACCAGTGACCCCGCGGGGGTGAACACCGGGGAGCTGTTTTTT
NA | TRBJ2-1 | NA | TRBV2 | CASRGGGVEQFF | TGTGCCAGCAGGGGAGGGGGGGTTGAGCAGTTCTTC
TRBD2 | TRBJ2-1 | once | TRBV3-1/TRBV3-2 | CASSLTTPGLAGYNEQFF | TGTGCCAGCAGCCTGACGACTCCGGGACTAGCGGGTTACAATGAGCAGTTCTTC
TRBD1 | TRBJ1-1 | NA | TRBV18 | CASSFGTGGMNTEAFF | TGTGCCAGCTCCTTCGGGACAGGGGGCATGAACACTGAAGCTTTCTTT
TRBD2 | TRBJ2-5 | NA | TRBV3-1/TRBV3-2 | CASSHTSAGGLRGTQYF | TGTGCCAGCAGCCATACTTCCGCGGGAGGCCTCCGGGGGACCCAGTACTTC
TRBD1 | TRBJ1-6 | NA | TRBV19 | CASSIGAGGSPLHF | TGTGCCAGTAGTATCGGAGCAGGGGGTTCACCCCTCCACTTT
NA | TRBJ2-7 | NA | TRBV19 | CASSIGGSVSSYEQYF | TGTGCCAGTAGTATCGGTGGCAGCGTAAGCTCCTACGAGCAGTACTTC
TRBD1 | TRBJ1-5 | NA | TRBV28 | CASKTGGNQPQHF | TGTGCCAGCAAGACAGGGGGCAATCAGCCCCAGCATTTT
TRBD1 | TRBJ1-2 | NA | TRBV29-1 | CSVGNRDSYYGYTF | TGCAGCGTTGGGAACCGGGACAGCTACTATGGCTACACCTTC
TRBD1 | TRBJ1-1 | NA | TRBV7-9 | CASSRDRGLTEAFF | TGTGCCAGCAGCCGGGACAGGGGGTTGACTGAAGCTTTCTTT
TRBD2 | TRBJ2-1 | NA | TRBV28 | CASTERTSGRLGNEQFF | TGTGCCAGCACCGAACGGACTAGCGGGAGGCTCGGCAATGAGCAGTTCTTC
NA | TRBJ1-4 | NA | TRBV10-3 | CAIRAVSNEKLFF | TGTGCCATCAGGGCGGTATCTAATGAAAAACTGTTTTTT
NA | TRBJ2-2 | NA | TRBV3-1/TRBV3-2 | CASSLRAGELFF | TGTGCCAGCAGCCTCCGGGCCGGGGAGCTGTTTTTT
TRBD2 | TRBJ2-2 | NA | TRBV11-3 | CASSRGTSGNSGELFF | TGTGCCAGCAGCAGGGGGACTAGCGGAAATTCCGGGGAGCTGTTTTTT
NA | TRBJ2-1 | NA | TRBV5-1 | CASSLRAERAYNEQFF | TGCGCCAGCAGCTTACGAGCGGAGAGGGCCTACAATGAGCAGTTCTTC
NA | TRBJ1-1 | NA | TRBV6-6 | CASSYEGNSFF | TGTGCCAGCAGTTACGAGGGAAATTCTTTCTTT
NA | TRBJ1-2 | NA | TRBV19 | CASSIGSDSLSYGYTF | TGTGCCAGTAGTATAGGTTCAGATAGCCTATCCTATGGCTACACCTTC
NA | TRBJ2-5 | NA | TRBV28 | CASTWAGGTQYF | TGTGCCAGCACCTGGGCAGGTGGAACCCAGTACTTC
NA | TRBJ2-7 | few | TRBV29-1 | CSVGIGFEQYF | TGCAGCGTTGGGATCGGGTTCGAGCAGTACTTC